Each of the 8 T cell receptor beta chains below was sequenced from the same sample in a study of CD8+CD57+ T cells in acquired aplastic anemia. The TCR beta profiling, which covered VDJ combination and CDR3 sequence, was carried out using genomic DNA as the template. One entry per CDR3 protein, called by TCRdb with MiXCR from the reads. The sample includes about 110,000 distinct CDR3 sequences, around half of them seen just once. The sample taken for sequencing was sorted CD4+, CD8+, or CD8+CD57+ T cells (not recorded which) from PBMCs. Receptor source: a human donor in good health, serving as a control.

Many counts were recorded for this clonotype. The chain links TRBV7-6 to TRBJ1-3; D is undetermined. The germline V and J ends were trimmed by 5 bases and 2 bases, with 7 bases remaining between them. Per germline, CDR1 SGHVS and CDR2 FNYEAQ. This CDR3 region has 13 residues. The CDR3: CASSLSTGNTIYF. CDR3 DNA: TGTGCCAGCAGCCTCTCAACTGGAAACACCATATATTTT.

This clonotype was observed at least ten times. The chain carries TRBV10-1 and TRBJ1-2; D gene ambiguous. V was pared by 8 bases and J by 1 base, with 14 bases between. Germline CDR1 reads WNHNN; CDR2 reads SYGVQD (reference sequence). CDR3 length: 14 residues. The CDR3 reads CASCSEPVNYGYTF. CDR3 coding DNA: TGCGCCAGCTGCTCCGAGCCAGTTAACTATGGCTACACCTTC.

The genes are TRBV5-1 and TRBJ2-5; weak D call: TRBD1 (5 bases). The CDR3 loop spans 14 amino acids. V lost 0 bases and J 3 bases, leaving 9 bases between the germline ends. Looked up from germline, CDR1 is SGHRS and CDR2 is YFSETQ. CDR3 DNA: TGCGCCAGCAGCTTGGCCCAGACAGAAGAGACCCAGTACTTC. Its translation is CASSLAQTEETQYF. Using reference TRBV5-1 and TRBJ2-5 for the parts outside the CDR3, the full variable domain is KAGVTQTPRYLIKTRGQQVTLSCSPISGHRSVSWYQQTPGQGLQFLFEYFSETQRNKGNFPGRFSGRQFSNSRSEMNVSTLELGDSALYLCASSLAQTEETQYFGPGTRLLVL.

About this clonotype itself: A much larger clone sits a single nucleotide away, making a read error possible. This chain joins TRBV5-5 and TRBJ2-2; tentatively, D is TRBD1 (6 bases). Deletions cut 0 bases from V and 7 bases from J, with 16 bases between. This CDR3 spans 16 amino acids. Germline V gives CDR1 SGHKS, CDR2 YYEKEE (reference sequence). CDR3 sequence reads: CASSLEGSRGFGELFF. The CDR3 DNA is TGTGCCAGCAGCTTGGAGGGTAGCAGGGGTTTCGGGGAGCTGTTTTTT.

The chain employs TRBV19 and TRBJ1-2; TRBD1 might be the D (6 bases). Trimming pared 0 bases from V and 7 bases from J, leaving 21 bases between. This CDR3 is 17 amino acids long. Germline assignment: CDR1 LNHDA and CDR2 SQIVND (reference sequence). This chain's CDR3 is CASSIEVTGTKLGGYTF. CDR3 in DNA: TGTGCCAGTAGTATAGAGGTCACCGGGACAAAATTGGGTGGCTACACCTTC.

The rearrangement uses TRBV2 and TRBJ1-1; D remains unclear. The CDR3 spans 10 residues. Trimming took 8 bases from V and 8 from J, leaving 9 bases between them. CDR1 is SNHLY, CDR2 FYNNEI, per germline. The DNA of the CDR3 is TGTGCCAGCGCTCGGGGAGAAGCTTTCTTT. Translating gives CASARGEAFF.

The V and J genes are TRBV24-1 and TRBJ2-7, with no clear D. The CDR3 has 9 amino acids. The germline CDR1 and CDR2 sequences are KGHDR and SFDVKD. V lost 9 bases, J lost 2 bases, and 1 base lay in between. The CDR3 is CATPYEQYF. CDR3 bases: TGTGCCACCCCCTACGAGCAGTACTTC.

In this sample, this clonotype turned up many times. V usage is TRBV3-1 and J usage is TRBJ2-1; TRBD2 might be the D (6 bases). This CDR3 spans 14 amino acids. Per the germline V gene, CDR1 is LGHDT and CDR2 is YNNKEL (reference sequence). Trimming stripped 3 bases from V and 8 bases from J, with 14 bases between. CDR3: CASSQAGGIDEQFF. The CDR3 DNA sequence: TGTGCCAGCAGCCAGGCCGGGGGTATCGATGAGCAGTTCTTC.